This T cell receptor (beta chain) is from a study of blood T cell repertoires in COVID-19. As for the study in general: Sources were T cells, B-cell-depleted T cells, or PBMCs; the material itself was cDNA or gDNA.

The CDR3 extends over 14 amino acids. V gave up 4 bases and J gave up 8 bases, with 15 bases separating them. The V gene's germline CDR1 is LNHDA and CDR2 SQIVND (reference sequence). The data were produced by immunoSEQ multiplex PCR, yet TCRdb's version contains in-frame clones alone and is incomplete. The sample records tens of thousands of clones, about 83% being singletons. The chain is built from TRBV19 and TRBJ1-5; weak D call: TRBD1 (5 bases). The sample taken for sequencing was peripheral blood. The receptor was isolated from a man aged 45 to 65 with acute or convalescent COVID-19. The CDR3 sequence is CASSSRRGGEPQHF. Here the CDR3 DNA reads TGTGCCAGTAGTAGTAGGCGGGGCGGGGAGCCCCAGCATTTT.